This T cell receptor beta chain came from a study of blood T cell repertoires in COVID-19. Study summary: Samples representing acute and convalescent COVID-19 were sourced from the United States, Italy and Spain.

Authors' processing steps: Scientists estimated how many nucleated cells there were by amplifying reference gene primers. Assay: immunoSEQ multiplex PCR; the TCRdb copy retains only in-frame clones and omits some. V and J calls and clone size are copied from that table; D and trimming were computed from the DNA. The sample has fewer than 500,000 clones; more than 75% are singletons. Sequencing input: peripheral blood. The clonotype originates from a human donor with acute or convalescent COVID-19. The donor label of this sample is uncertain.

The CDR3 DNA sequence: TGCGCCAGCAGCCGAACCGGGGTAACACAAGAGACCCAGTACTTC. Amino acids: CASSRTGVTQETQYF. V is TRBV5-1 and J is TRBJ2-5; maybe TRBD2 (5 bases). The CDR3 consists of 15 residues. The germline V gene has CDR1 SGHRS and CDR2 YFSETQ. V lost 4 bases, J lost 2 bases, and 15 bases lay in between.